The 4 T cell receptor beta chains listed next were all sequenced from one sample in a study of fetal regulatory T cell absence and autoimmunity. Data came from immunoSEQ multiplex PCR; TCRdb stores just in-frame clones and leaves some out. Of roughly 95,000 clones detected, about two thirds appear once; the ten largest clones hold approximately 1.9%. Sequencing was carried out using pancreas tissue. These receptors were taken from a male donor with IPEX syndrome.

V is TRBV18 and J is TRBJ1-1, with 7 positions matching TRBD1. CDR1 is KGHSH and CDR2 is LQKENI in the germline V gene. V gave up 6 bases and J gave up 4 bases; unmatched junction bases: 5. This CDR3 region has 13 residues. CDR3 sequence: CASSGDSRTEAFF. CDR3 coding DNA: TGTGCCAGCTCTGGGGACAGCCGCACTGAAGCTTTCTTT.

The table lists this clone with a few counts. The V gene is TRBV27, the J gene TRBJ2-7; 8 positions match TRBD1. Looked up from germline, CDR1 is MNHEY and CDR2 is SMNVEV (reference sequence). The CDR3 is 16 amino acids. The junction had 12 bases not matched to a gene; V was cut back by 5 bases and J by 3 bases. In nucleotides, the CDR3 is TGTGCCAGCAGTCCATATGGCCGACAGGGGAACTACGAGCAGTACTTC. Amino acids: CASSPYGRQGNYEQYF.

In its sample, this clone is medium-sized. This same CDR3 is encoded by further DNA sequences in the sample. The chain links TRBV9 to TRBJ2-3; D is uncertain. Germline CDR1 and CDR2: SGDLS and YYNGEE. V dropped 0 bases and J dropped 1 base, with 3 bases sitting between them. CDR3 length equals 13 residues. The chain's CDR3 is CASSVGGTDTQYF. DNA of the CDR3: TGTGCCAGCAGCGTAGGGGGCACAGATACGCAGTATTTT.

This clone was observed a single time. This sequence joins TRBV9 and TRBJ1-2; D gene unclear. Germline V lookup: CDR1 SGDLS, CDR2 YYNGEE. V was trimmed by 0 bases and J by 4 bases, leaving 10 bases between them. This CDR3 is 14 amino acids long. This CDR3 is CASSVGGSSYGYTF. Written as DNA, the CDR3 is TGTGCCAGCAGCGTAGGCGGATCAAGCTATGGCTACACCTTC.